The rows below give T cell receptor beta chains drawn from one sample of a study of OX40 agonist ivuxolimab in advanced cancers. Repertoires were generated with immunoSEQ multiplex PCR, while TCRdb's copy carries only in-frame clones and drops some. The sample holds 77,000 or so clones; nearly 90% are singletons and the top ten take about 10%. The sample was CD4+ or CD8+ T cells sorted from blood, taken in a trial of the OX40 agonist ivuxolimab. The receptors derive from an adult with an advanced solid tumor such as melanoma, head and neck, liver or kidney cancer. Both conserved end residues are part of each CDR3. A D gene is named only where the DNA matches it firmly. Where a row states a size, it is once, few, many or the class of an expanded clone; other rows omit it.

cdr3_nt	cdr3_aa	d_call	clone_size	v_call	j_call
TGTGCCAGCTCCTGGGGGCGGAGTCAGGTCTTC	CASSWGRSQVF	NA	NA	TRBV21-1	TRBJ2-1
TGTGCCAGCAGCCAAGGTCACTCTGGGGCCAACGTCCTGACTTTC	CASSQGHSGANVLTF	NA	NA	TRBV4-2	TRBJ2-6
TGTGCCAGCAGTGAAAAGGTTTATAGGACTTCGGGAGCCAAAAACATTCAGTACTTC	CASSEKVYRTSGAKNIQYF	NA	NA	TRBV6-1	TRBJ2-4
TGTGCCAGCAGCGAAGCTTACGGTCAACTGGAAGAGACCCAGTACTTC	CASSEAYGQLEETQYF	NA	NA	TRBV7-6	TRBJ2-5
TGTGCCAGCTCACGCACGAGGGGCGTTGAGCAGTTCTTC	CASSRTRGVEQFF	NA	NA	TRBV18	TRBJ2-1
TGCGCCAGTAGTAGCGGGAGGGCCTACAATGAGCAGTTCTTC	CASSSGRAYNEQFF	TRBD2	NA	TRBV10-1	TRBJ2-1
NA	CASTSGGLETQYF	NA	NA	TRBV19	TRBJ2-5
TGTGCCAGCTCACCCGACACAAGCCCAGATACGCAGTATTTT	CASSPDTSPDTQYF	NA	NA	TRBV18	TRBJ2-3
TGCGCCAGCAGCTTGGTTCGTAGGCCTGGGGAGCTGTTTTTT	CASSLVRRPGELFF	NA	NA	TRBV5-1	TRBJ2-2
TGCGCCAGCAGCTCCGGGACAGGGTTGAATGAGCAGTTCTTC	CASSSGTGLNEQFF	TRBD1	NA	TRBV5-1	TRBJ2-1
TGTGCCAGTAGGGGGACGTTGGGTTCACCCCTCCACTTT	CASRGTLGSPLHF	NA	once	TRBV19	TRBJ1-6
TGTGCCAGCAGCTCCGGACAGGCGAACACTGAAGCTTTCTTT	CASSSGQANTEAFF	TRBD1	NA	TRBV28	TRBJ1-1
TGTGCCAGCAGACAGCGGGGGGCCTTTGCGGGGGAGCTGTTTTTT	CASRQRGAFAGELFF	TRBD2	NA	TRBV6-1	TRBJ2-2
TGCGCCAGCAGCTTAAATCCGGGGTATAGCAATCAGCCCCAGCATTTT	CASSLNPGYSNQPQHF	NA	few	TRBV5-1	TRBJ1-5